This entry lists 4 T cell receptor beta chains sequenced from one sample in a study of T cells in localized non-small cell lung cancer. Profiling relied on immunoSEQ multiplex PCR, and the TCRdb table lists in-frame clones only, not all of them. This repertoire shows approximately 25,000 clones, about 90% found once; its top ten account for around 1%. Sequences were derived from peripheral blood, sampled before any cancer treatment. These receptors all stem from a woman aged 40 to 75 with stage I lung adenocarcinoma.

The CDR3: CASEGETQYF. The DNA of the CDR3 is TGTGCTAGTGAGGGGGAGACCCAGTACTTC. V and J are TRBV12-5 and TRBJ2-5; TRBD1 might be the D (5 bases). The CDR3 is made up of 10 amino acids. The V gene's germline CDR1 is LGHNT and CDR2 FRNRAP. Trimming pared 7 bases from V and 5 bases from J, leaving 5 bases between.

V gene TRBV6-5 combines with J gene TRBJ1-1; D is unclear. The CDR3 is 14 amino acids. CDR1 and CDR2 from the germline V gene are MNHEY and SVGAGI. Deletions cut 4 bases from V and 1 base from J, with 10 bases between. The CDR3 coding sequence is TGTGCCAGCAGTTCCCCGTTTGGGAACACTGAAGCTTTCTTT. Its protein is CASSSPFGNTEAFF.

The chain has TRBV7-3 and TRBJ2-1, with a tentative D call TRBD2 (6 bases). Germline assignment: CDR1 SGHTA and CDR2 FQGTGA. Trimming cost V 4 bases and J 4 bases, with 17 bases left between them. The CDR3 is 16 residues long. DNA of the CDR3: TGTGCCAGCAGCTCCAGCTTTGGGACTGATTACAATGAGCAGTTCTTC. It is translated as CASSSSFGTDYNEQFF.

This chain links TRBV6-5 with TRBJ1-5; D perhaps matches TRBD1 (6 bases). CDR1 is MNHEY, CDR2 SVGAGI, per germline. This CDR3 is built from 14 residues. Trimming stripped 0 bases from V and 6 bases from J, with 9 bases between. CDR3 in amino acids: CASSYSEGGQPQHF. CDR3 in DNA: TGTGCCAGCAGTTACTCGGAGGGGGGTCAGCCCCAGCATTTT.